One TCR beta chain is described in this entry. Its antigen is not identified. This table comes from immunoSEQ multiplex PCR, and its TCRdb copy is limited to in-frame clones, with some not included. Of about 26,000 clones in the sample, 80% to 90% are singletons; the top ten hold around an eighth. The sample originates from a study of T cells in localized non-small cell lung cancer. The study's findings and limits: T cell clonality was highest in uninvolved adjacent lung, above tumor.

The V gene lost 3 bases and the J gene lost 3 bases, with 11 bases spanning the gap. Germline values: CDR1 MNHEY, CDR2 SMNVEV (reference sequence). The CDR3 spans 15 residues. The receptor comes from a female donor over 55 with stage II squamous cell lung carcinoma. The sequencing here drew on peripheral blood, taken before any cancer treatment. This rearrangement joins TRBV27 to TRBJ1-4; D call uncertain. In DNA form, the CDR3 reads TGTGCCAGCAGTTTGGTCGGAGGACCTAATGAAAAACTGTTTTTT. Amino acid sequence: CASSLVGGPNEKLFF.